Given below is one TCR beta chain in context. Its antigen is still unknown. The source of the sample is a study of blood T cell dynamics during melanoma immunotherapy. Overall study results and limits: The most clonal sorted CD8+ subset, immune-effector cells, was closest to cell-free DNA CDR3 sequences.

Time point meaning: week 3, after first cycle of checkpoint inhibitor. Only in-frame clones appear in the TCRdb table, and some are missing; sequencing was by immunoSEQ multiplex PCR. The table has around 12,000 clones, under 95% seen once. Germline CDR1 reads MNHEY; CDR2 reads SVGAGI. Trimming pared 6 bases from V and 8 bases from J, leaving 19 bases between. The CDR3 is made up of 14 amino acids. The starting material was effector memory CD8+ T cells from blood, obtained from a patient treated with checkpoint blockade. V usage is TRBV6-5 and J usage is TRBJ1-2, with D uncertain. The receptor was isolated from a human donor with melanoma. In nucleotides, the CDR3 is TGTGCCAGCAGCCCACCGGGTTCGTCGGCGGGCTACACCTTC. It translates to CASSPPGSSAGYTF.